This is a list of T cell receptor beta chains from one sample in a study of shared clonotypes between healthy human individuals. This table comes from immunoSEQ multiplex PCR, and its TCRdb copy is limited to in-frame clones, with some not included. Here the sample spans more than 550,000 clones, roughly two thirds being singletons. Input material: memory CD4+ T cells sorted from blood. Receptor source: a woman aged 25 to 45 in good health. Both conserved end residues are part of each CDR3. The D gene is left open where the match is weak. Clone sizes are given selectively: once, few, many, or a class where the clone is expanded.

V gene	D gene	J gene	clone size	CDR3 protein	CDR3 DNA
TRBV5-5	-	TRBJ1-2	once	CASSLDEGEIYGYTF	TGTGCCAGCAGCTTGGATGAAGGGGAGATCTATGGCTACACCTTC
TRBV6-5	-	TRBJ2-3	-	CASSYGGTQGKYTQYF	TGTGCCAGCAGTTACGGGGGGACCCAAGGCAAATATACGCAGTATTTT
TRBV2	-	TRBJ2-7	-	CASSGPGHEQYF	TGTGCCAGCAGTGGTCCGGGTCACGAGCAGTACTTC
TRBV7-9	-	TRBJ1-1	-	CASSPSRPTEAFF	TGTGCCAGCAGCCCATCAAGGCCCACTGAAGCTTTCTTT
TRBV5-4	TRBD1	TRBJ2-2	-	CASSAQGAGELFF	TGTGCCAGCAGCGCCCAGGGGGCCGGGGAGCTGTTTTTT
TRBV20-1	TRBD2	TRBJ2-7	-	CSAIPGGEQYF	TGCAGTGCTATTCCGGGAGGCGAGCAGTACTTC
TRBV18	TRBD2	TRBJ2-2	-	CASSPPGLAGGPASGELFF	TGTGCCAGCTCACCGCCCGGACTAGCGGGAGGGCCGGCATCTGGGGAGCTGTTTTTT
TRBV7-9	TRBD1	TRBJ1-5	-	CASSQQGREEPQHF	TGTGCCAGCAGCCAACAGGGGAGGGAAGAGCCCCAGCATTTT
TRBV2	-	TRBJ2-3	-	CASRSGGAGNTDTQYF	TGTGCCAGCCGGTCAGGGGGAGCGGGAAATACAGATACGCAGTATTTT
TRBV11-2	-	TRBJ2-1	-	CASSLGRADSYNEQFF	TGTGCCAGCAGCTTAGGGAGAGCGGACTCCTACAATGAGCAGTTCTTC
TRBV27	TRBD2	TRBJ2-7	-	CASSSLAGGGNEQYF	TGTGCCAGCAGTTCACTAGCGGGAGGAGGGAACGAGCAGTACTTC
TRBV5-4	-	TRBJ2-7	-	CASSLGQPVYEQYF	TGTGCCAGCAGCCTAGGACAACCGGTCTACGAGCAGTACTTC
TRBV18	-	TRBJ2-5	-	CASSPSIGGKGETQYF	TGTGCCAGCTCACCTAGTATTGGCGGGAAGGGAGAGACCCAGTACTTC
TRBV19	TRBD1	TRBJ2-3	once	CASSQDPGGASGTDTQYF	TGTGCCAGTAGCCAAGACCCAGGGGGCGCGTCTGGCACAGATACGCAGTATTTT
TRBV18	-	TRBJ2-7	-	CASSPAEGVEQYF	TGTGCCAGCTCACCGGCGGAGGGAGTCGAGCAGTACTTC
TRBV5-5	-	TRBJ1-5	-	CASSSTGSGQPQHF	TGTGCCAGCAGCAGCACGGGGTCTGGCCAGCCCCAGCATTTT
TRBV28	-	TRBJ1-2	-	CASRLRRVGGGYTF	TGTGCCAGCAGGTTACGGAGGGTCGGCGGAGGCTACACCTTC
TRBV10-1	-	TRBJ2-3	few	CASSATGGSRGEQYF	TGCGCCAGCAGTGCCACTGGAGGGTCAAGAGGGGAGCAGTATTTT
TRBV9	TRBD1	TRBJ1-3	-	CASSVWDRGLGNTIYF	TGTGCCAGCAGCGTTTGGGACAGGGGGCTTGGAAACACCATATATTTT
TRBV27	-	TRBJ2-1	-	CASSLSLAPYNEQFF	TGTGCCAGCAGTTTATCTCTAGCTCCCTACAATGAGCAGTTCTTC
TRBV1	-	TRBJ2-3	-	CTSSQDEAGLSLKQYF	TGCACCAGCAGCCAAGATGAGGCGGGACTCAGCCTTAAGCAGTATTTT
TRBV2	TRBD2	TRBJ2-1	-	CASQRLAGFSEQFF	TGTGCCAGCCAAAGACTAGCGGGGTTCAGTGAGCAGTTCTTC